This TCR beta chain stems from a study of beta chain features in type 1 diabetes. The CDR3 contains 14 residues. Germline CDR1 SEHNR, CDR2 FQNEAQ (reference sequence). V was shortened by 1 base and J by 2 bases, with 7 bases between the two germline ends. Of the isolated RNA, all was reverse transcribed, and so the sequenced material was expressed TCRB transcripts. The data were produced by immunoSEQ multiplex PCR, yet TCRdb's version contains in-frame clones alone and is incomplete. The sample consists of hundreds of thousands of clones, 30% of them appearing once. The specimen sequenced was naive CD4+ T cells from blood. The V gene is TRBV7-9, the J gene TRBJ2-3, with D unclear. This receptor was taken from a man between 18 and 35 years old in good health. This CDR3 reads CASSLGAFTDTQYF. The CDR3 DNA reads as TGTGCCAGCAGCTTAGGGGCTTTCACAGATACGCAGTATTTT. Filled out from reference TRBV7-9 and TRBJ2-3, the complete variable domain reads DTGVSQNPRHKITKRGQNVTFRCDPISEHNRLYWYRQTLGQGPEFLTYFQNEAQLEKSRLLSDRFSAERPKGSFSTLEIQRTEQGDSAMYLCASSLGAFTDTQYFGPGTRLTVL.